A selection of T cell receptor beta chains follows, all from one sample in a study of T cells in Graves' hyperthyroidism and ophthalmopathy. TCRdb re-analysed the multiplex PCR reads in MiXCR, keeping a single row per CDR3 protein. The data hold a few hundred thousand distinct CDR3 sequences, with around 25% observed a single time. The sample taken for sequencing was blood. These receptors were collected from a man aged 50-59 years with Graves' hyperthyroidism. CDR3s include the opening cysteine and the closing phenylalanine or tryptophan. The D gene is left open where the match is weak. Clone size appears in some rows only: once, few, many, or a class for an expanded clone.

CDR3 length	V gene	clone size	J gene	D gene	CDR3 DNA	CDR3 protein
15	TRBV5-1	few	TRBJ1-4	TRBD1	TGCGCCAGCAGCTCCGCCGGGACAGGGCGTCCAAAACTGTTTTTT	CASSSAGTGRPKLFF
14	TRBV12-3/TRBV12-4	few	TRBJ2-1	-	TGTGCCAGCAGTTTAAAGGTGGGAAGGAATGAGCAGTTCTTC	CASSLKVGRNEQFF
12	TRBV29-1	few	TRBJ1-2	-	TGCAGCGTTCTGGTTTTGGGGCATGGCTACACCTTC	CSVLVLGHGYTF
14	TRBV20-1	-	TRBJ2-7	-	TGCAGTGCTACTTCCGGGACTGGCGCGGGTGAGCAGTACTTC	CSATSGTGAGEQYF
15	TRBV11-3	few	TRBJ2-7	-	TGTGCCAGCAGCTTAGCCGCTAGCGTCTCCTACGAGCAGTACTTC	CASSLAASVSYEQYF
12	TRBV20-1	many	TRBJ2-5	-	TGCAGTGCCTCCCGGCGGTCAGAGACCCAGTACTTC	CSASRRSETQYF
12	TRBV3-1	-	TRBJ1-5	-	TGTGCCAGCAGCCAAGGGCCTCAGCCCCAGCATTTT	CASSQGPQPQHF
14	TRBV19	-	TRBJ1-1	-	TGTGCCAGTAGTATGCAGGGATTGGCCACTGAAGCTTTCTTT	CASSMQGLATEAFF
20	TRBV30	-	TRBJ2-3	TRBD2	TGTGCCTGGAGTGCCCCGGGACTAGCCGAAAACGGGGCACACACAGATACGCAGTATTTT	CAWSAPGLAENGAHTDTQYF
15	TRBV7-6	few	TRBJ2-1	-	TGTGCCAGCAGCACGACGGTTGACTCCTACAATGAGCAGTTCTTC	CASSTTVDSYNEQFF
13	TRBV20-1	few	TRBJ2-7	TRBD1	TGCAGTGCTGCCGGGACAGGTCATTACGAGCAGTACTTC	CSAAGTGHYEQYF
15	TRBV9	few	TRBJ2-3	-	TGTGCCAGCAGCCCAGGGGACCCTAGCACAGATACGCAGTATTTT	CASSPGDPSTDTQYF
16	TRBV3-1	-	TRBJ2-2	TRBD1	TGTGCCAGCAGCCAAGACGACAGGGGAAACACCGGGGAGCTGTTTTTT	CASSQDDRGNTGELFF
13	TRBV25-1	-	TRBJ2-1	TRBD2	TGTGCCAGCAGTGAATATATCCAGGGAGGGCCGTTCTTC	CASSEYIQGGPFF
13	TRBV29-1	few	TRBJ2-5	-	TGCAGCGTTGAAGTACCAGGCCAAGAGACCCAGTACTTC	CSVEVPGQETQYF
14	TRBV7-8	-	TRBJ1-2	-	TGTGCCAGCAGCTTCCTCGGGACAAACTATGGCTACACCTTC	CASSFLGTNYGYTF
14	TRBV10-3	many	TRBJ2-1	TRBD2	TGTGCCATCAGCAGGACTAGCGGGGGCAATGAGCAGTTCTTC	CAISRTSGGNEQFF
17	TRBV12-3/TRBV12-4	-	TRBJ1-1	-	TGTGCCAGCAGCCGCTGGGGGGGGGCCATCATGAACACTGAAGCTTTCTTT	CASSRWGGAIMNTEAFF
12	TRBV2	-	TRBJ1-2	-	TGTGCCAGCAGTAACCGTGGGAATGGCTACACCTTC	CASSNRGNGYTF
17	TRBV11-3	few	TRBJ2-7	-	TGTGCCAGCAGCTTAGATCGACGGGGGTTTATCTCCTACGAGCAGTACTTC	CASSLDRRGFISYEQYF
12	TRBV18	many	TRBJ2-5	-	TGTGCCAGCTCACCATCGGAGCTGTCCCAGTACTTC	CASSPSELSQYF
16	TRBV7-4	many	TRBJ2-7	-	TGTGCCAGCAGCTTAAAGAGATCGGAGGGTCGTTGGGAGCAGTACTTC	CASSLKRSEGRWEQYF
14	TRBV28	many	TRBJ2-1	-	TGTGCCAGCAGTTTGACTAGCTCCTACAATGAGCAGTTCTTC	CASSLTSSYNEQFF
16	TRBV12-3/TRBV12-4	-	TRBJ2-3	-	TGTGCCAGCAGCCCTCAGGCTAGAGTGTCGTCAGATACGCAGTATTTT	CASSPQARVSSDTQYF
15	TRBV12-3/TRBV12-4	-	TRBJ1-2	TRBD1	TGTGCCAGCACCCTGACCCGGACAGGGAACTATGGCTACACCTTC	CASTLTRTGNYGYTF
14	TRBV6-6	-	TRBJ2-3	-	TGTGCCAGCAGTTACTTTGGACCGTCAGATACGCAGTATTTT	CASSYFGPSDTQYF
15	TRBV10-2	few	TRBJ2-1	TRBD2	TGCGCCAGCAGTGATGCTAGCGGGAGTCCCGATGAGCAGTTCTTC	CASSDASGSPDEQFF
12	TRBV20-1	-	TRBJ2-4	TRBD1	TGCAGTGCTAAGACAGGGATGAACATTCAGTACTTC	CSAKTGMNIQYF
15	TRBV4-1	-	TRBJ1-1	TRBD1	TGCGCCAGCAGCCAAGTTTCAGGGGGAAGTGGTGAAGCTTTCTTT	CASSQVSGGSGEAFF
15	TRBV5-1	few	TRBJ2-5	-	TGCGCCAGCAGCTCGCCGTCGGGGCGAGACGAGACCCAGTACTTC	CASSSPSGRDETQYF
14	TRBV20-1	few	TRBJ2-5	TRBD2	TGCAGTGCCAAGGGGCGGGAGGGCCTGGAGACCCAGTACTTC	CSAKGREGLETQYF
16	TRBV6-1	few	TRBJ2-7	TRBD1	TGTGCCAGCAGTTCCCACAGGGGTCGTTCCATCCACGAGCAGTACTTC	CASSSHRGRSIHEQYF
14	TRBV9	-	TRBJ2-1	TRBD2	TGTGCCAGCAGCGTGAGCGGGAGTAGCAATGAGCAGTTCTTC	CASSVSGSSNEQFF
12	TRBV11-2	few	TRBJ1-1	-	TGTGCCAGCAGCTTAACAGGGATTGAAGCTTTCTTT	CASSLTGIEAFF
17	TRBV30	-	TRBJ1-5	-	TGTGCCTGGAGTGTAAGCATGTTCCCGGGGGGCAATCAGCCCCAGCATTTT	CAWSVSMFPGGNQPQHF
14	TRBV27	many	TRBJ1-1	TRBD1	TGTGCCAGCAGCTTACAGGGGATGAACACTGAAGCTTTCTTT	CASSLQGMNTEAFF
14	TRBV6-1	few	TRBJ1-2	-	TGTGCCAGCATCCCCAGCAGGGGCATCTATGGCTACACCTTC	CASIPSRGIYGYTF
16	TRBV19	-	TRBJ2-6	TRBD1	TGTGCCAGTAGTTTCACAGGGGGCTCTGGGGCCAACGTCCTGACTTTC	CASSFTGGSGANVLTF
14	TRBV14	-	TRBJ2-2	-	TGTGCCAGCAGCCCTATTGCCAGCACCGGGGAGCTGTTTTTT	CASSPIASTGELFF
13	TRBV3-1	-	TRBJ2-1	-	TGCGCCAGCTCGCGGGAAACCTACAATGAGCAGTTCTTC	CASSRETYNEQFF
14	TRBV29-1	few	TRBJ2-2	-	TGCAGCGTCTCGGGTGCGGGATTCCCCGGGGAGCTGTTTTTT	CSVSGAGFPGELFF
17	TRBV12-3/TRBV12-4	many	TRBJ2-3	-	TGTGCCAGCAGTTTAGAACTAGGGGGATTACCCACAGATACGCAGTATTTT	CASSLELGGLPTDTQYF
14	TRBV30	few	TRBJ2-2	TRBD1	TGTGCCTGGAGCCAAGGGGGCTACACCGGGGAGCTGTTTTTT	CAWSQGGYTGELFF
16	TRBV2	few	TRBJ2-3	TRBD1	TGTGCCAGCAGTGTCGACAGGGGGCTTAGCACAGATACGCAGTATTTT	CASSVDRGLSTDTQYF
15	TRBV11-2	few	TRBJ2-5	TRBD2	TGTGCCAGCAGCTTTACGACTAGCGGGCAAGAGACCCAGTACTTC	CASSFTTSGQETQYF
15	TRBV7-3	-	TRBJ2-1	-	TGTGCCAGCAGCTTAGCGGGACAGACCTACAATGAGCAGTTCTTC	CASSLAGQTYNEQFF
15	TRBV20-1	many	TRBJ2-1	TRBD2	TGCAGTGCTACCGGGACTAGCGGGAGTTCCAATGAGCAGTTCTTC	CSATGTSGSSNEQFF